The next 21 T cell receptor beta chains were all read from a single sample in a study of memory CD4+ T cells and cytomegalovirus serostatus. Assay used: immunoSEQ multiplex PCR; TCRdb lists only in-frame clones, some missing. Of some 87,000 clones listed, 80% were seen once; the top ten hold less than 4.5%. The sort gate was single viable CD3+CD4+CD8-CD45RO+ cells for memory CD4+ T cells. Sample: memory CD4+ T cells from blood. These receptors were obtained from an adult in good health and CMV-seropositive.

As concerns this clone: One junction end does not reproduce the germline sequence, and a read error may be involved. The chain uses TRBV7-7 and TRBJ2-1, with 12 bases aligning to TRBD2. Germline CDR1 is SSHAT and CDR2 is FNYEAQ (reference sequence). This CDR3 region has 15 residues. The CDR3 DNA reads TGTGCTAGCAGCGCGACTAGCGGGAGAGGGAATGAGCAGTTCTTC. Protein: CASSATSGRGNEQFF.

This sequence joins TRBV28 and TRBJ2-3; D is perhaps TRBD2 (6 bases). Germline values: CDR1 MDHEN, CDR2 SYDVKM. V lost 5 bases to trimming and J lost 2 bases, with 17 bases between them. The CDR3 is made up of 16 amino acids. The CDR3 region is CASSAWAGGTTDTQYF. The CDR3, as DNA: TGTGCCAGCAGTGCCTGGGCGGGCGGGACCACAGATACGCAGTATTTT.

The sample holds one count of this clone. The rearrangement joins TRBV15 to TRBJ1-5, with unresolved D. The CDR3 is 13 amino acids. The ends were cut back, 3 bases at V and 4 bases at J, with 7 bases in the middle. Germline CDR1 is LNHNV and CDR2 is YYDKDF (reference sequence). CDR3 sequence reads: CATSSSLNQPQHF. DNA for the CDR3: TGTGCCACCAGCAGTTCACTAAATCAGCCCCAGCATTTT.

The chain uses TRBV7-6 and TRBJ1-4; the match to TRBD1 covers 7 bases. The CDR3 contains 15 residues. V gave up 1 base and J gave up 4 bases; unmatched junction bases: 3. Germline CDR1 and CDR2: SGHVS and FNYEAQ. The CDR3 DNA is TGTGCCAGCAGCTTAGGGACAGGTTATAATGAAAAACTGTTTTTT. Translation gives CASSLGTGYNEKLFF. Supplemented by reference TRBV7-6 and TRBJ1-4, the full variable domain reads GAGVSQSPRYKVTKRGQDVALRCDPISGHVSLYWYRQALGQGPEFLTYFNYEAQQDKSGLPNDRFSAERPEGSISTLTIQRTEQRDSAMYRCASSLGTGYNEKLFFGSGTQLSVL.

This chain joins TRBV28 and TRBJ2-7; maybe TRBD1 (5 bases). The CDR3 is 17 amino acids. In germline, CDR1 is MDHEN, CDR2 SYDVKM. V shed 6 bases and J shed 2 bases, with 23 bases lying between them. The CDR3 nucleotides are TGTGCCAGCAGCCGACCCCCCTATATGACAGCCACCTACGAGCAGTACTTC. Translating it yields CASSRPPYMTATYEQYF.

This chain links TRBV7-2 with TRBJ2-3; no firm D call. CDR3 size: 14 residues. From germline, CDR1 is SGHTA and CDR2 FQGNSA. V was clipped by 0 bases and J by 3 bases, with 7 bases between them. DNA of the CDR3: TGTGCCAGCAGCTTAGCAAGTCTGACAGATACGCAGTATTTT. It is translated as CASSLASLTDTQYF.

V gene TRBV19 combines with J gene TRBJ2-7; D is unclear. This CDR3 is 14 amino acids long. Looked up from germline, CDR1 is LNHDA and CDR2 is SQIVND (reference sequence). Trimming pared 3 bases from V and 2 bases from J, leaving 11 bases between. CDR3: CASSIGAPAYEQYF. For the CDR3, the DNA is TGTGCCAGTAGTATCGGAGCCCCGGCCTACGAGCAGTACTTC.

The rearrangement links TRBV29-1 to TRBJ2-1; 7 bases align to TRBD2. Trimming removed 7 bases from V and 1 base from J; junction bases left unmatched: 7. The V gene's germline CDR1 is SQVTM and CDR2 ANQGSEA. The CDR3 sequence is 14 residues long. CDR3 coding DNA: TGCAGCGCTCCACTAGCGTCTTCCTACAATGAGCAGTTCTTC. It codes for CSAPLASSYNEQFF.

The V call is TRBV5-6, the J call TRBJ2-2, with 13 bases lining up with TRBD2. This CDR3 has 16 amino acids. The germline V gene has CDR1 SGHDT and CDR2 YYEEEE. The junction had 4 bases not matched to a gene; V was cut back by 4 bases and J by 4 bases. This CDR3 is CASSRGLAGITGELFF. The CDR3 DNA reads as TGTGCCAGCAGCCGGGGACTAGCGGGAATCACCGGGGAGCTGTTTTTT.

The genes are TRBV6-6 and TRBJ2-2, with a possible D match to TRBD1 (6 bases). CDR1 MNHNY and CDR2 SVGAGI come from the germline V gene (reference sequence). The CDR3 covers 14 residues. With 8 bases removed from V and 0 bases from J, the gap between germline ends came to 10 bases. CDR3 DNA: TGTGCCAGCGGGGGCCGGGCGAACACCGGGGAGCTGTTTTTT. This encodes CASGGRANTGELFF.

J is TRBJ1-4 and V is TRBV6-6, with a tentative D call TRBD1 (6 bases). The CDR3 has 14 residues. Germline V lookup: CDR1 MNHNY, CDR2 SVGAGI (reference sequence). V was shortened by 6 bases and J by 8 bases, with 16 bases between the two germline ends. The CDR3 region has the DNA TGTGCCAGCAGCTTCAGGGGCCCGCGAGAAAAACTGTTTTTT. Protein: CASSFRGPREKLFF.

This clone appeared once. The V gene is TRBV2, the J gene TRBJ1-1; D might be TRBD1 (5 bases). V was cut by 7 bases and J by 8 bases, with 20 bases left in between. Germline V gene lookup returns CDR1 SNHLY and CDR2 FYNNEI. This CDR3 contains 14 residues. The CDR3 DNA sequence: TGTGCCAGCAATTCGCGGCCCGAGGGGCGCGAAGCTTTCTTT. Residues: CASNSRPEGREAFF.

This sequence joins TRBV10-3 and TRBJ1-1; no firm D call. The CDR3 consists of 12 residues. Per the germline V gene, CDR1 is ENHRY and CDR2 is SYGVKD. V was clipped by 8 bases and J by 4 bases, with 11 bases between them. The CDR3 nucleotides read TGTGCCATCGGCCGAACAGCCACTGAAGCTTTCTTT. This codes for CAIGRTATEAFF.

V gene TRBV6-7 combines with J gene TRBJ2-7; D could derive from TRBD1 or TRBD2 (5 bases each). TRBV6-7 is filed as an ORF, its function uncertain. The CDR3 runs 15 residues. The germline V and J ends were trimmed by 2 bases and 0 bases, with 11 bases remaining between them. Here the CDR3 DNA reads TGTGCCAGCAGTTACCCGGGACGCCTCTCCTACGAGCAGTACTTC. This codes for CASSYPGRLSYEQYF.

This clone showed up just once. The rearrangement uses TRBV28 and TRBJ2-5, with D perhaps matching TRBD1 or TRBD2 (5 bases each). There are 13 residues in the CDR3. Trimming removed 7 bases from V and 9 bases from J, with 18 bases in between. Germline values: CDR1 MDHEN, CDR2 SYDVKM. In DNA form, the CDR3 reads TGTGCCAGCACCCTGGGACCGCAGAGGGCCCAGTACTTC. Its protein product is CASTLGPQRAQYF. The full variable domain, in which reference TRBV28 and TRBJ2-5 provide the parts outside the CDR3, is DVKVTQSSRYLVKRTGEKVFLECVQDMDHENMFWYRQDPGLGLRLIYFSYDVKMKEKGDIPEGYSVSREKKERFSLILESASTNQTSMYLCASTLGPQRAQYFGPGTRLLVL.

In its sample, this clone was seen once. V is TRBV4-1 and J is TRBJ2-1, with D maybe TRBD1 (6 bases). Trimming left V 0 bases short and J 1 base short, with 10 bases between. CDR1 and CDR2 from the germline V gene are MGHRA and YSYEKL. The CDR3 sequence is 16 residues long. The CDR3 DNA reads as TGCGCCAGCAGCCAAGATTCCCAGGGGTCCTACAATGAGCAGTTCTTC. This sequence encodes CASSQDSQGSYNEQFF.

V and J are TRBV29-1 and TRBJ2-1; 13 bases match TRBD2. This CDR3 contains 15 residues. Germline-derived CDR1 and CDR2 are SQVTM and ANQGSEA. After removal of 6 bases from V and 6 bases from J, the junction contained 8 bases not matched to a gene. CDR3 DNA sequence: TGCAGCGTGGACGGACTAGCGGGAGCGACCAATGAGCAGTTCTTC. Its protein is CSVDGLAGATNEQFF.

V gene TRBV27 combines with J gene TRBJ2-7, with TRBD1 identical over 8 bases. Germline V gene lookup returns CDR1 MNHEY and CDR2 SMNVEV (reference sequence). CDR3 length: 15 amino acids. V was clipped by 3 bases and J by 1 base; unmatched bases: 5. The DNA of the CDR3 is TGTGCCAGCAGTTTCACCGGGACAGGATCCTACGAGCAGTACTTC. Translated, it gives CASSFTGTGSYEQYF.

The V call is TRBV29-1, the J call TRBJ1-1, with D hard to call. Trimming removed 7 bases from V and 1 base from J, with 13 bases in between. The CDR3 is 13 amino acids. The germline gives CDR1 SQVTM, CDR2 ANQGSEA. The CDR3 is CSAANSPNTEAFF. The CDR3 DNA is TGCAGCGCCGCTAACTCGCCGAACACTGAAGCTTTCTTT. Looking up the rest from reference TRBV29-1 and TRBJ1-1 gives the full variable domain: SAVISQKPSRDICQRGTSLTIQCQVDSQVTMMFWYRQQPGQSLTLIATANQGSEATYESGFVIDKFPISRPNLTFSTLTVSNMSPEDSSIYLCSAANSPNTEAFFGQGTRLTVV.

V and J are TRBV6-1 and TRBJ1-5; TRBD1 matches 10 bases. The CDR3 has 14 amino acids. V trimming: 4 bases; J trimming: 6 bases; junction bases outside the gene matches: 3. Germline CDR1 reads MNHNS; CDR2 reads SASEGT. The CDR3 is CASSVGQGGQPQHF. CDR3 nucleotide sequence: TGTGCCAGCAGTGTCGGACAGGGGGGTCAGCCCCAGCATTTT.

Here the CDR3 reads CASSLYPPSGQTYEQYF. The DNA for the CDR3 is TGTGCCAGCAGTTTATATCCCCCTAGCGGCCAAACCTACGAGCAGTACTTC. The chain links TRBV27 to TRBJ2-7; 7 bases agree with TRBD2. Germline CDR1 reads MNHEY; CDR2 reads SMNVEV (reference sequence). CDR3 length equals 17 residues. V lost 1 base to trimming and J lost 2 bases; unmatched junction nucleotides: 11.